These T cell receptor beta chains were read from a single sample in a study of T cell changes during pregnancy in multiple sclerosis. Here immunoSEQ multiplex PCR was the method, and the copy in TCRdb shows in-frame clones only, minus some. This table holds approximately 99,000 clones, 80% to 95% found once. This specimen was peripheral blood, taken after pregnancy. The origin of the receptors is a female donor with multiple sclerosis, enrolled in a pregnancy study. The CDR3 runs from the conserved cysteine through the conserved F or W. Each record gives: V gene, J gene, D gene, clone size, CDR3 protein, CDR3 DNA. D genes are given only for firm matches. A clone size is listed for some rows: how often the clone was seen (once, few, many), or a class if it is expanded.

TRBV6-5	TRBJ2-1	.	.	CASSPLSGNYNEQFF	TGTGCCAGCAGTCCCCTCAGCGGAAACTACAATGAGCAGTTCTTC
TRBV5-1	TRBJ2-2	TRBD2	.	CASSLRAGGPPGELFF	TGCGCCAGCAGCTTGAGAGCGGGAGGGCCACCCGGGGAGCTGTTTTTT
TRBV9	TRBJ1-1	.	once	CASSAKRQPSGTEAFF	TGTGCCAGCAGCGCCAAAAGACAGCCCTCGGGCACTGAAGCTTTCTTT
TRBV19	TRBJ1-1	.	.	CASSIGHMNTEAFF	TGTGCCAGTAGTATAGGACATATGAACACTGAAGCTTTCTTT
TRBV7-2	TRBJ2-6	.	.	CASRISGANVLTF	TGTGCCAGCAGAATATCTGGCGCCAACGTCCTGACTTTC
TRBV9	TRBJ2-2	TRBD1	.	CASSARDRNTGELFF	TGTGCCAGCAGCGCCCGGGACAGGAACACCGGGGAGCTGTTTTTT
TRBV7-2	TRBJ1-1	.	.	CASTTQGSMNTEAFF	TGTGCCAGCACCACGCAGGGCTCCATGAACACTGAAGCTTTCTTT
TRBV9	TRBJ2-1	TRBD2	.	CASSVVIPGLAGDHPYNEQFF	TGTGCCAGCAGCGTAGTAATCCCCGGACTAGCGGGAGACCATCCCTACAATGAGCAGTTCTTC
TRBV11-2	TRBJ2-3	.	.	CASSPHADTQYF	TGTGCCAGCAGCCCCCATGCAGATACGCAGTATTTT
TRBV21-1	TRBJ2-7	.	.	CASSKVTGEVYEQYF	TGTGCCAGCAGCAAAGTGACGGGAGAGGTCTACGAGCAGTACTTC
TRBV4-2	TRBJ2-2	TRBD2	.	CASSQGIGLGSGTGELFF	TGTGCCAGCAGCCAAGGTATAGGACTAGGATCTGGCACCGGGGAGCTGTTTTTT
TRBV19	TRBJ1-2	TRBD1	.	CASSWEVTGAAYGYTF	TGTGCCAGTAGTTGGGAGGTGACAGGGGCCGCCTATGGCTACACCTTC
TRBV29-1	TRBJ1-1	TRBD1	once	CSVERQGGTEAFF	TGCAGCGTTGAAAGACAGGGTGGCACTGAAGCTTTCTTT
TRBV7-3	TRBJ2-3	.	.	CASSLGVSRGDTQYF	TGTGCCAGCAGCTTAGGGGTCAGCAGAGGGGATACGCAGTATTTT
TRBV6-6	TRBJ1-2	.	.	CASSYWLGHGYTF	TGTGCCAGCAGTTACTGGCTGGGCCATGGCTACACCTTC
TRBV27	TRBJ1-1	.	.	CASSLGRLMNTEAFF	TGTGCCAGCAGTTTAGGCAGGCTGATGAACACTGAAGCTTTCTTT
TRBV5-4	TRBJ2-7	TRBD1	.	CASSLLPTGGDEQYF	TGTGCCAGCAGCTTGCTACCGACAGGGGGCGACGAGCAGTACTTC